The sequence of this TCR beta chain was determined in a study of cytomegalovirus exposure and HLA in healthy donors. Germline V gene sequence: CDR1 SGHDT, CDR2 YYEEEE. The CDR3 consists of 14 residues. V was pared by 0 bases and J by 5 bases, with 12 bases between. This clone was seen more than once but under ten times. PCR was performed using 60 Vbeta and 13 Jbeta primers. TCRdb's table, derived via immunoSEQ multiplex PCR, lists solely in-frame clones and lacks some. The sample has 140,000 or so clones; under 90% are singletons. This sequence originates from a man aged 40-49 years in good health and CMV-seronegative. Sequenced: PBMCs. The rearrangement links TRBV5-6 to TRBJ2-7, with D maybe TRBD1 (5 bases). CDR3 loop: CASSLVGRVNEQYF. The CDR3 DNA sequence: TGTGCCAGCAGCTTGGTGGGCAGGGTAAACGAGCAGTACTTC.